Shown below are 6 T cell receptor beta chains from a single sample sequenced in a study of cytomegalovirus exposure and HLA in healthy donors. The PCR ran on 60 Vbeta and 13 Jbeta primers. Using immunoSEQ multiplex PCR, the repertoire was profiled, and TCRdb retains in-frame clones only, with some absent. The sample contains around 67,000 clones, approximately 80% of which appear only once. Sequencing was carried out using PBMCs. All receptors derive from a man younger than 30 in good health and CMV-seropositive.

The chain uses TRBV19 and TRBJ1-1; TRBD1 matches 9 bases. V lost 6 bases to trimming and J lost 5 bases; unmatched junction nucleotides: 4. CDR1 LNHDA and CDR2 SQIVND come from the germline V gene (reference sequence). This CDR3 region has 13 residues. This chain's CDR3 is CASRTGGTTEAFF. As DNA, the CDR3 is TGTGCCAGTAGAACAGGGGGCACGACTGAAGCTTTCTTT.

This chain joins TRBV2 and TRBJ1-3, with 10 bases matching TRBD1. Germline V gives CDR1 SNHLY, CDR2 FYNNEI. Trimming cost V 4 bases and J 1 base; bases outside gene matches: 13. The CDR3 loop spans 19 amino acids. DNA of the CDR3: TGTGCCAGCAGTGGTTTAAGGACAGGGGGACTAATTTCTGGAAACACCATATATTTT. Protein: CASSGLRTGGLISGNTIYF. The full variable domain, with the rest looked up from reference TRBV2 and TRBJ1-3, is EPEVTQTPSHQVTQMGQEVILRCVPISNHLYFYWYRQILGQKVEFLVSFYNNEISEKSEIFDDQFSVERPDGSNFTLKIRSTKLEDSAMYFCASSGLRTGGLISGNTIYFGEGSWLTVV.

This clone was observed a handful of times. The chain combines TRBV28 with TRBJ1-6; 9 bases agree with TRBD1. V gave up 3 bases and J gave up 7 bases; unmatched junction bases: 4. This CDR3 region has 15 residues. Germline V gene sequence: CDR1 MDHEN, CDR2 SYDVKM. The CDR3 is CASSLGDRANSPLHF. In nucleotides, the CDR3 is TGTGCCAGCAGTTTGGGGGACAGGGCCAATTCACCCCTCCACTTT. The full variable domain, with the rest looked up from reference TRBV28 and TRBJ1-6, is DVKVTQSSRYLVKRTGEKVFLECVQDMDHENMFWYRQDPGLGLRLIYFSYDVKMKEKGDIPEGYSVSREKKERFSLILESASTNQTSMYLCASSLGDRANSPLHFGNGTRLTVT.

This chain uses TRBV11-3 with TRBJ1-1; the D gene is possibly TRBD1 (5 bases). Germline V gene sequence: CDR1 SGHNT, CDR2 YENEEA. V shed 3 bases and J shed 3 bases, with 8 bases lying between them. The CDR3 spans 13 residues. The CDR3 loop reads CASSFTGDTEAFF. The CDR3 DNA sequence: TGTGCCAGCAGCTTCACAGGTGACACTGAAGCTTTCTTT. Full variable domain (remainder filled in from reference TRBV11-3 and TRBJ1-1): EAGVVQSPRYKIIEKKQPVAFWCNPISGHNTLYWYLQNLGQGPELLIRYENEEAVDDSQLPKDRFSAERLKGVDSTLKIQPAELGDSAVYLCASSFTGDTEAFFGQGTRLTVV.

The chain employs TRBV5-1 and TRBJ1-2, with D possibly being TRBD1 (6 bases). CDR3 size: 14 residues. Germline CDR1 SGHRS, CDR2 YFSETQ. Trimming took 3 bases from V and 0 from J, leaving 9 bases between them. CDR3 amino acids: CASSSTGANYGYTF. Written as DNA, the CDR3 is TGCGCCAGCAGCTCGACAGGAGCTAACTATGGCTACACCTTC.

The rearrangement uses TRBV25-1 and TRBJ2-7; no clear D. Trimming pared 2 bases from V and 3 bases from J, leaving 5 bases between. Germline V gene data show CDR1 as MGHDK and CDR2 as SYGVNS. This CDR3 region has 12 residues. The CDR3 coding sequence is TGTGCCAGCAGTGAAGCCGGCTACGAGCAGTACTTC. The encoded protein is CASSEAGYEQYF.